This TCR beta chain was recovered during a study of shared clonotypes between healthy human individuals. About the study: Per donor, three plates held CD4 naive cells, three held CD4 memory, two held CD8 naive and one held CD8 memory.

The germline V gene has CDR1 SNHLY and CDR2 FYNNEI. The V end lost 1 base, the J end lost 8 bases, and 5 bases lay between the germline ends. CDR3 length: 12 amino acids. Original handling: Filtering of immunoSEQ junctional sequences could not match full-length read filtering. The repertoire was sequenced with immunoSEQ multiplex PCR; TCRdb's copy has only in-frame clones and lacks some. V and J calls and clone size come straight from that table; D and trimming were deduced from the DNA. The data contain some 1,600,000 clones, approximately 98% of them singletons. Sample: naive CD4+ T cells sorted from blood. Subset here: CD45RA+ positively selected. V is TRBV2 and J is TRBJ1-4; D gene ambiguous. This TCR was sampled from a man aged 25-40 years in good health. The CDR3 spells CASSEVREKLFF. CDR3 DNA sequence: TGTGCCAGCAGTGAAGTTCGGGAAAAACTGTTTTTT.